These 13 T cell receptor beta chains share one sample of origin, sequenced in a study of cytomegalovirus exposure and HLA in healthy donors. The PCR ran on 60 Vbeta and 13 Jbeta primers. Clones were read by immunoSEQ multiplex PCR, and TCRdb kept only the in-frame ones, dropping some. The sample shows about 95,000 clones, under 85% of them seen only once. Input material: PBMCs. These receptors came from a woman aged 40 to 50 in good health and CMV-seropositive.

This clone appeared a few times. The J gene is TRBJ2-1, the V gene TRBV29-1, with 9 positions matching TRBD1. Trimming removed 6 bases from V and 8 bases from J; junction bases left unmatched: 11. Germline CDR1 reads SQVTM; CDR2 reads ANQGSEA. CDR3 length: 14 amino acids. CDR3 loop: CSVGPGQGSDEQFF. The CDR3 coding sequence is TGCAGCGTAGGCCCGGGACAGGGATCGGATGAGCAGTTCTTC.

The genes are TRBV7-9 and TRBJ2-7; D gene unclear. Germline values: CDR1 SEHNR, CDR2 FQNEAQ (reference sequence). V was shortened by 1 base and J by 2 bases, with 15 bases between the two germline ends. CDR3 length equals 16 residues. The CDR3 region is CASSLVSDLGTYEQYF. As DNA, the CDR3 is TGTGCCAGCAGCTTAGTTTCCGACCTAGGAACCTACGAGCAGTACTTC.

About this clone: Sequence at one end of the junction differs from germline and may be a read error. The V call is TRBV7-9, the J call TRBJ1-2, with D possibly being TRBD1 (6 bases). CDR1 and CDR2 (germline): SEHNR, FQNEAQ (reference sequence). The CDR3 loop spans 13 amino acids. CDR3 in amino acids: CSSSLGGDYGYTF. CDR3 nucleotide sequence: TGTTCCAGCAGCTTAGGGGGGGATTATGGCTACACCTTC.

J is TRBJ1-5 and V is TRBV19; 7 bases fit TRBD1. J gave up 2 bases and V 4 bases, and 2 bases lay outside the gene matches. Germline-derived CDR1 and CDR2 are LNHDA and SQIVND (reference sequence). CDR3 length: 14 amino acids. CDR3 nucleotide sequence: TGTGCCAGTAGTACCGGGACAGGCAATCAGCCCCAGCATTTT. This translates into CASSTGTGNQPQHF.

This sequence joins TRBV7-9 and TRBJ2-5, with 8 positions matching TRBD1. The CDR3 spans 14 residues. The J segment lost 1 base and the V segment lost 5 bases, leaving 3 bases of the junction unmatched. Germline V lookup: CDR1 SEHNR, CDR2 FQNEAQ (reference sequence). CDR3 nucleotides: TGTGCCAGCAGCAGACAGGGGCCCCAAGAGACCCAGTACTTC. Protein product: CASSRQGPQETQYF.

This clone occurred once. The chain joins TRBV5-4 to TRBJ2-5; D is unclear. Germline CDR1 reads SGHNT; CDR2 reads YYREEE (reference sequence). V was shortened by 4 bases and J by 2 bases, with 12 bases between the two germline ends. The CDR3 is 14 residues long. CDR3: CASSPAVLQETQYF. CDR3 sequence (DNA): TGTGCCAGCAGCCCCGCCGTGCTACAAGAGACCCAGTACTTC. The full variable domain, in which reference TRBV5-4 and TRBJ2-5 provide the parts outside the CDR3, is ETGVTQSPTHLIKTRGQQVTLRCSSQSGHNTVSWYQQALGQGPQFIFQYYREEENGRGNFPPRFSGLQFPNYSSELNVNALELDDSALYLCASSPAVLQETQYFGPGTRLLVL.

The V call is TRBV11-3, the J call TRBJ2-1, with a possible D match to TRBD1 (6 bases). CDR3 length: 14 amino acids. Trimming shortened V by 4 bases and J by 6 bases, and 13 bases separated the two germline ends. Per germline, CDR1 SGHNT and CDR2 YENEEA. The DNA for the CDR3 is TGTGCCAGCAGCTCCCAGGACAGCCCCAATGAGCAGTTCTTC. Translated: CASSSQDSPNEQFF.

The chain employs TRBV5-6 and TRBJ2-7, with TRBD1 matching over 10 bases. V trimming: 3 bases; J trimming: 7 bases; junction bases outside the gene matches: 4. The germline V gene encodes CDR1 SGHDT and CDR2 YYEEEE. The CDR3 is 13 residues long. The CDR3 DNA is TGTGCCAGCAGCTCGACAGGGGGCCTTGAGCAGTACTTC. This gives the protein CASSSTGGLEQYF.

V usage is TRBV28 and J usage is TRBJ2-7; unclear D gene. This CDR3 contains 15 residues. Trimming took 5 bases from V and 2 from J, leaving 16 bases between them. CDR1 MDHEN and CDR2 SYDVKM come from the germline V gene. CDR3 residues: CASSPTVPVTYEQYF. DNA for the CDR3: TGTGCCAGCAGTCCCACCGTCCCGGTAACCTACGAGCAGTACTTC.

The chain links TRBV4-1 to TRBJ1-3; D gene unclear. The CDR3 is 19 residues long. With 4 bases removed from V and 0 bases from J, the gap between germline ends came to 22 bases. Germline V gene lookup returns CDR1 MGHRA and CDR2 YSYEKL. The CDR3 spells CASSPGRGTDILSGNTIYF. The CDR3 DNA is TGCGCCAGCAGCCCGGGGAGAGGAACCGACATCCTCTCTGGAAACACCATATATTTT.

This rearrangement joins TRBV10-2 to TRBJ1-6; D uncertain. The ends were cut back, 3 bases at V and 14 bases at J, with 8 bases in the middle. The CDR3 runs to 11 residues. CDR1 and CDR2 (germline): WSHSY, SAAADI. The CDR3: CASSERESLHF. The DNA of the CDR3 is TGCGCCAGCAGTGAACGGGAGTCCCTCCACTTT.

The V and J genes are TRBV27 and TRBJ2-3; unclear D gene. The V end lost 0 bases, the J end lost 4 bases, and 8 bases lay between the germline ends. The CDR3 length is 14 residues. Germline V CDR1 and CDR2: MNHEY, SMNVEV (reference sequence). CDR3: CASSLSRMSDTQYF. CDR3 coding DNA: TGTGCCAGCAGTTTATCGAGGATGTCAGATACGCAGTATTTT.

V gene TRBV9 combines with J gene TRBJ2-3; TRBD2 matches at 14 bases. The CDR3 is made up of 16 amino acids. V shed 0 bases, J shed 8 bases, and the junction held 5 bases outside the gene matches. Germline assignment: CDR1 SGDLS and CDR2 YYNGEE. CDR3 loop: CASSVVGLAGGGTQYF. The CDR3, as DNA: TGTGCCAGCAGCGTAGTTGGACTAGCGGGAGGTGGTACGCAGTATTTT. The full variable domain, its missing parts supplied by reference TRBV9 and TRBJ2-3, is DSGVTQTPKHLITATGQRVTLRCSPRSGDLSVYWYQQSLDQGLQFLIQYYNGEERAKGNILERFSAQQFPDLHSELNLSSLELGDSALYFCASSVVGLAGGGTQYFGPGTRLTVL.